This T cell receptor beta chain was sequenced in a study of STAT5B mutations in CD4+ large granular lymphocyte leukemia. Across the whole study: Among healthy donors, a particular HLA allele went with more CDR3 'QG' motifs. Study outcomes and limitations: Compared with healthy controls (2/35), patient top clones favored TRBV06 (8/27).

Germline-derived CDR1 and CDR2 are MNHNS and SASEGT. V gave up 1 base and J gave up 0 bases, with 1 base separating them. The CDR3 runs to 13 residues. Assay used: immunoSEQ multiplex PCR; TCRdb lists only in-frame clones, some missing. The sample has about 31,000 clones, around three quarters seen once. Worth noting for this clone: Antigen specificity is unknown.

The receptor was isolated from a human donor in good health. The chain uses TRBV6-1 and TRBJ2-1; D uncertain. Material: CD4+ T cells from blood buffy coats. CDR3 amino acids: CASSEGSYNEQFF. In nucleotides, the CDR3 is TGTGCCAGCAGTGAAGGCTCCTACAATGAGCAGTTCTTC.